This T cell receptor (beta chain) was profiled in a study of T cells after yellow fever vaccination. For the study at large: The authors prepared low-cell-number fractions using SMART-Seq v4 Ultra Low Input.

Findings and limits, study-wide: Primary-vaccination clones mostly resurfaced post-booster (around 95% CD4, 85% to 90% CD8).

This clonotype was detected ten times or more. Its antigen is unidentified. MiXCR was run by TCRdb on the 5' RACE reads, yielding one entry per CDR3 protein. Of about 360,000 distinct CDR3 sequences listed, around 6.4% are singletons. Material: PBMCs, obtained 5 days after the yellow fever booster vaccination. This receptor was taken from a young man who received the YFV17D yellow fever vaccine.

CDR3 amino acids: CASSLGGSGGSEQYF. The CDR3 bases are TGTGCCAGCAGCTTAGGGGGGTCAGGAGGCTCCGAGCAGTACTTC. The chain employs TRBV7-6 and TRBJ2-7; D is tentatively TRBD1 or TRBD2 (5 bases each). V was cut by 1 base and J by 6 bases, with 16 bases left in between. The CDR3 has 15 residues. Per germline, CDR1 SGHVS and CDR2 FNYEAQ.